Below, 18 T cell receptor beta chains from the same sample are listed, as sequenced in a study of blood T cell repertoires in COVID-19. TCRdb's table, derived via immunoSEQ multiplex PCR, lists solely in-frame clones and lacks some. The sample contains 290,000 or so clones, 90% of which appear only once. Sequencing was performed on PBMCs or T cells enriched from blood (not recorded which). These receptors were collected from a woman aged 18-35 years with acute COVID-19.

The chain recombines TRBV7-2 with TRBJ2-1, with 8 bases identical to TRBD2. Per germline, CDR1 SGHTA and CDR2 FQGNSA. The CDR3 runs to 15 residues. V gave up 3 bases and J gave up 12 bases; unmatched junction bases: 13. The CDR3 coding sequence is TGTGCCAGCAGCTTCGGGACTAGGTATTTAATGAGGCAGTTCTTC. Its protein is CASSFGTRYLMRQFF.

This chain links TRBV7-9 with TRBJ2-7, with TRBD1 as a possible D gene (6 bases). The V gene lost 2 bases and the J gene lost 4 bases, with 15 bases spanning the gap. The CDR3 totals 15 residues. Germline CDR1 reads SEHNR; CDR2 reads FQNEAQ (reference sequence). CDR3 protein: CASSLKRGIGYEQYF. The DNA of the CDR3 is TGTGCCAGCAGCTTAAAGAGGGGGATCGGGTACGAGCAGTACTTC. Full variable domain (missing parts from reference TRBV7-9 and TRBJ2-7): DTGVSQNPRHKITKRGQNVTFRCDPISEHNRLYWYRQTLGQGPEFLTYFQNEAQLEKSRLLSDRFSAERPKGSFSTLEIQRTEQGDSAMYLCASSLKRGIGYEQYFGPGTRLTVT.

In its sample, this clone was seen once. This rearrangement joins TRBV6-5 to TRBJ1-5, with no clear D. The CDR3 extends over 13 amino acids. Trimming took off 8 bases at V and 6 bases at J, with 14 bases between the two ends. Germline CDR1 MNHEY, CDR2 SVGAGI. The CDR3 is CASSRGFFQPQHF. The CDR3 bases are TGTGCCAGCTCTCGAGGTTTTTTTCAGCCCCAGCATTTT.

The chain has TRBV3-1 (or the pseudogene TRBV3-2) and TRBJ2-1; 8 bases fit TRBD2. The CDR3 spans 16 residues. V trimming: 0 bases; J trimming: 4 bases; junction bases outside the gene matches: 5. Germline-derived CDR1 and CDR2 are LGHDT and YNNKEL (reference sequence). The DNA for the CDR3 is TGTGCCAGCAGCCAAGATATCACTAGCGGATACAATGAGCAGTTCTTC. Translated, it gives CASSQDITSGYNEQFF.

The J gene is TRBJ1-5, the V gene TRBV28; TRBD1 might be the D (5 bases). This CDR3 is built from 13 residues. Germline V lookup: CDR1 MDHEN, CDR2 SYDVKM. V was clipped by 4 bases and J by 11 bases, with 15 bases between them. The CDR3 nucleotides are TGTGCCAGCAGTTCAGGGCAGGGCCCGGCCCAGCATTTT. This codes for CASSSGQGPAQHF.

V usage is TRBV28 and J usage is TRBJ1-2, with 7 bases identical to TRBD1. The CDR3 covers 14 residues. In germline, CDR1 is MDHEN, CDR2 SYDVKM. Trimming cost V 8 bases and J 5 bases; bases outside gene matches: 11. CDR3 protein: CASRRGQGFYGYTF. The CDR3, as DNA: TGTGCCAGCCGTAGGGGGCAGGGGTTTTATGGCTACACCTTC.

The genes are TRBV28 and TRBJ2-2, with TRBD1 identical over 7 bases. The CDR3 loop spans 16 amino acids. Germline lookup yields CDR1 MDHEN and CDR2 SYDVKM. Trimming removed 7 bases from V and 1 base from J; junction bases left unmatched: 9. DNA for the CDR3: TGTGCCAGCACCTCGGGACAGACCTTGAACACCGGGGAGCTGTTTTTT. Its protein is CASTSGQTLNTGELFF.

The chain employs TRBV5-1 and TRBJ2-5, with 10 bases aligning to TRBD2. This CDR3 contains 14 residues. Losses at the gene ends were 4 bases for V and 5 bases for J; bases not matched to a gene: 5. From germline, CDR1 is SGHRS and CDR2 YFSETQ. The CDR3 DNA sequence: TGCGCCAGCAGCCCTAGCGGGAGTAGGGAGACCCAGTACTTC. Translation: CASSPSGSRETQYF.

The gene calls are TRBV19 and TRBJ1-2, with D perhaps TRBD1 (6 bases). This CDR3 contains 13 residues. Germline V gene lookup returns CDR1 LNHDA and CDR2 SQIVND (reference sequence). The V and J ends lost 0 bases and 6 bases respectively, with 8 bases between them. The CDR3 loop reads CASSIDYRDGYTF. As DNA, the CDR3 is TGTGCCAGTAGTATAGACTACAGGGATGGCTACACCTTC.

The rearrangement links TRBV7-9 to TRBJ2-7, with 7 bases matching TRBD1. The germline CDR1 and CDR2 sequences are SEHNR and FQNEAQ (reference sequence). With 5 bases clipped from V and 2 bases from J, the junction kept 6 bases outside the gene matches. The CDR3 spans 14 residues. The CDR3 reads CASSRGQVPYEQYF. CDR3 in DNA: TGTGCCAGCAGCCGTGGACAGGTCCCCTACGAGCAGTACTTC.

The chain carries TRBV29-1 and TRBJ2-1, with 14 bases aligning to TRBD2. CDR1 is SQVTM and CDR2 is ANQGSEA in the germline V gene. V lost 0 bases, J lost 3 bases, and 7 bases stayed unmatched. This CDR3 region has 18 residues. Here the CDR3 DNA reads TGCAGCGTTGAAGATCGCGGGACTAGCGGGAGCGGCTACAATGAGCAGTTCTTC. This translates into CSVEDRGTSGSGYNEQFF.

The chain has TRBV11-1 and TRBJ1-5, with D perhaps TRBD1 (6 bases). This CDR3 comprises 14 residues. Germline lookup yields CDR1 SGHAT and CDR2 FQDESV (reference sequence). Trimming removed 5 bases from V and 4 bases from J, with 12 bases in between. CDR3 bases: TGTGCCAGCAGCACAGGGTCTCTAAATCAGCCCCAGCATTTT. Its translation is CASSTGSLNQPQHF.

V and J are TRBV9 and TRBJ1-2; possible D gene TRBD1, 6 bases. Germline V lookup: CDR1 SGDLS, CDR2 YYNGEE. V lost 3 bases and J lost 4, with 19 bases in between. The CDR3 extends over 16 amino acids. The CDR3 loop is CASSEGSTGNPYGYTF. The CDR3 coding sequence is TGTGCCAGCAGCGAAGGGAGTACAGGGAACCCCTATGGCTACACCTTC.

The CDR3 region has the DNA TGTGCCAGTAGTATAGATCGGGCGGCAGGGAAAGGCTACACCTTC. Amino acids: CASSIDRAAGKGYTF. V and J are TRBV19 and TRBJ1-2; TRBD1 is a possible D gene (5 bases). The V end was cut by 0 bases, the J end by 8 bases, with 16 bases between. Per germline, CDR1 LNHDA and CDR2 SQIVND (reference sequence). There are 15 residues in the CDR3. Drawing the rest from reference TRBV19 and TRBJ1-2, the complete variable domain is DGGITQSPKYLFRKEGQNVTLSCEQNLNHDAMYWYRQDPGQGLRLIYYSQIVNDFQKGDIAEGYSVSREKKESFPLTVTSAQKNPTAFYLCASSIDRAAGKGYTFGSGTRLTVV.

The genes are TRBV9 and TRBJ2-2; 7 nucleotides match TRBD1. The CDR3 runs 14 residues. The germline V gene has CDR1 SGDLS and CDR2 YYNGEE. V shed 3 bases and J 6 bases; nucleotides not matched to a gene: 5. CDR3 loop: CASSGQGLAGELFF. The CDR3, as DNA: TGTGCCAGCAGCGGACAGGGTTTGGCCGGGGAGCTGTTTTTT.

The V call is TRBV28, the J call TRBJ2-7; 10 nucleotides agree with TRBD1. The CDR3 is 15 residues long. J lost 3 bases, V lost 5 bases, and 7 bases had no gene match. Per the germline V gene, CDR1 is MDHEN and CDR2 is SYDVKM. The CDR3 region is CASSGSGTGDYEQYF. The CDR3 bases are TGTGCCAGCAGTGGCTCCGGGACAGGGGACTACGAGCAGTACTTC.

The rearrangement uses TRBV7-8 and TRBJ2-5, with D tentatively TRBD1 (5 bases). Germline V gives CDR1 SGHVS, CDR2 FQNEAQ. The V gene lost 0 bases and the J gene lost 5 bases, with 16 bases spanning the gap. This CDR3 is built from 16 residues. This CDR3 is CASSLAPWQWGETQYF. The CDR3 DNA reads TGTGCCAGCAGCTTAGCGCCTTGGCAATGGGGCGAGACCCAGTACTTC.

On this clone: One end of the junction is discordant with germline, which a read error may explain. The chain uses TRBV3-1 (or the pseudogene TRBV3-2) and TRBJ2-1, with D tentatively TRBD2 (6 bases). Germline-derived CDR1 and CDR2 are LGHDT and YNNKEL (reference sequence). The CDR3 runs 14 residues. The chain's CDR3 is CVSSNSLANNEQFF. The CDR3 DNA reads TGTGTCAGCAGCAATAGTCTAGCGAACAATGAGCAGTTCTTC.